The source of this T cell receptor (beta chain) is a study of cytomegalovirus exposure and HLA in healthy donors. Sequenced by immunoSEQ multiplex PCR; TCRdb stores in-frame clones only, minus some. The sample includes 60,000 to 75,000 clones, approximately 96% seen only once; the top ten take approximately 0.95%. In the case of this clone: What it binds is not known.

After removal of 5 bases from V and 1 base from J, the junction contained 12 bases not matched to a gene. Germline values: CDR1 LGHNA, CDR2 YNFKEQ. CDR3 size: 19 residues. The study, taken as a whole, reports: Some TCR beta chains (roughly 160 of them) were listed as cytomegalovirus-associated. Many donors shared some public TCRs, even though most TCR sequences were rare. As was reported, the classifier diagnosed cytomegalovirus status with high specificity and sensitivity. In vitro assays verified that three CMV-associated chains recognized CMV antigens specifically.

This sequence joins TRBV4-2 and TRBJ2-3; 13 nucleotides agree with TRBD2. Sequencing was performed on PBMCs. This clonotype was obtained from a man aged 18 to 30 in good health and CMV-seronegative. The CDR3 reads CASSSGLAGVGLGTDTQYF. The CDR3 DNA sequence: TGTGCCAGCAGCTCCGGACTAGCGGGAGTCGGGTTAGGCACAGATACGCAGTATTTT.